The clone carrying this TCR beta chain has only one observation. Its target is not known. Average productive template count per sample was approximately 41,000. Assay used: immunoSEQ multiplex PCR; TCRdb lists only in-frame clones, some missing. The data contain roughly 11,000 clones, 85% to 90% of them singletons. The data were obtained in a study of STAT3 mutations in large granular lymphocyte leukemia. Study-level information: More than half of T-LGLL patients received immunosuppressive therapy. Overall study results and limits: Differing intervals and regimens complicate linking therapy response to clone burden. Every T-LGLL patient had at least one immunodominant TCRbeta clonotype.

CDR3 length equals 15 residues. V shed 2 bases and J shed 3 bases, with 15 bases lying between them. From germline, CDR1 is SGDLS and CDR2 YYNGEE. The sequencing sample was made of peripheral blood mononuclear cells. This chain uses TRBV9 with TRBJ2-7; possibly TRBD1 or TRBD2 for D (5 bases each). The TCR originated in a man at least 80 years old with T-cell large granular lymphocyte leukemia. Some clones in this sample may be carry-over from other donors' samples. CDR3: CASSVLGQGVYEQYF. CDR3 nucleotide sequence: TGTGCCAGCAGCGTTTTGGGTCAGGGAGTCTACGAGCAGTACTTC.